The sequence of this T cell receptor beta chain was determined in a study of cytomegalovirus exposure and HLA in healthy donors. Study-wide findings and caveats: Other equally common chains were less clonally expanded than HLA-associated TCR beta chains, a later analysis showed.

PCR involved 60 Vbeta and 13 Jbeta primers. Assay: immunoSEQ multiplex PCR; the TCRdb copy retains only in-frame clones and omits some. The table includes over 50,000 clones, about 81% detected once. About this clone itself: Its antigen is not known.

Looked up from germline, CDR1 is SGHTA and CDR2 is FQGNSA. The J segment lost 3 bases and the V segment lost 5 bases, leaving 10 bases of the junction unmatched. The CDR3 is 16 amino acids. What was sequenced was PBMCs. The rearrangement joins TRBV7-2 to TRBJ2-3; 8 bases are shared with TRBD2. This receptor was identified in a man aged 50-60 years in good health and CMV-seropositive. This CDR3 is CASSNRRAGGTDTQYF. The CDR3 nucleotides read TGTGCCAGCAGCAACCGGAGGGCGGGGGGAACAGATACGCAGTATTTT.